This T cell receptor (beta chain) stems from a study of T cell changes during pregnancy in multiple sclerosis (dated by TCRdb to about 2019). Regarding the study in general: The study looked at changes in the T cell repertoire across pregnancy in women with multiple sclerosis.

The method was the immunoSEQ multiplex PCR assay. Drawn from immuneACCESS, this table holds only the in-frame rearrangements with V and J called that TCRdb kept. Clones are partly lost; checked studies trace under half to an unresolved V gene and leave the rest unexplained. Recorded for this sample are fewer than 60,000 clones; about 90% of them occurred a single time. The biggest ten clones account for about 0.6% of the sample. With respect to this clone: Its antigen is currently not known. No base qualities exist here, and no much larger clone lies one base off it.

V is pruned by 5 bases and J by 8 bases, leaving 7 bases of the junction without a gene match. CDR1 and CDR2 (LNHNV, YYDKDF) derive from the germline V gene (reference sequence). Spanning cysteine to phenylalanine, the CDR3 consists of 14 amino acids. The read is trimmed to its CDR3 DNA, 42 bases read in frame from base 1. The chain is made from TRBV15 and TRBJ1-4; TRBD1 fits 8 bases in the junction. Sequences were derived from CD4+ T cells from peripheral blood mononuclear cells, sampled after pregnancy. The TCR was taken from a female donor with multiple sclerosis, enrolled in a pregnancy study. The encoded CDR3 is CATSGRTGREKLFF. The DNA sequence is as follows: TGTGCCACCAGCGGGAGGACAGGGCGCGAAAAACTGTTTTTT.